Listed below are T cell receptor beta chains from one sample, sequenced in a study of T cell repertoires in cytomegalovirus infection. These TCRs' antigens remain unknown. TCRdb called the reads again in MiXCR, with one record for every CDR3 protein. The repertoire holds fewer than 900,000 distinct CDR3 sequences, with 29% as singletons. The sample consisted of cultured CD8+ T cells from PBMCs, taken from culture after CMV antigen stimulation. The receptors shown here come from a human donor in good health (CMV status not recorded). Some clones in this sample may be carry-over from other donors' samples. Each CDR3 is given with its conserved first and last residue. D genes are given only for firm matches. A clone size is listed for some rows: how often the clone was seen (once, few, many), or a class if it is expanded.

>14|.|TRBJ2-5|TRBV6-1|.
TGTGCCAGCATCGGTGGCGTAGCGGAAGAGACCCAGTACTTC
CASIGGVAEETQYF
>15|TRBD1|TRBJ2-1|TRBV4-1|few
TGCGCCAGCAGCCGGGGACAGGGGAGGAGAAATGAGCAGTTCTTC
CASSRGQGRRNEQFF
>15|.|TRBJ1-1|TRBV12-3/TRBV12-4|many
TGTGCCAGCAGTTTCCGACCCATCATGAACACTGAAGCTTTCTTT
CASSFRPIMNTEAFF
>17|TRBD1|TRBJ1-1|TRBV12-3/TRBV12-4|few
TGTGCCAGCAGTCTCGGGACAGGGATTTTGCGGAACACTGAAGCTTTCTTT
CASSLGTGILRNTEAFF
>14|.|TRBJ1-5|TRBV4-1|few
TGCGCCAGCAGCCCCCCCGCAGTGGATCAGCCCCAGCATTTT
CASSPPAVDQPQHF
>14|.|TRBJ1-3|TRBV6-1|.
TGTGCAGCAATGGGGGGCTTCTCTGGAAACACCATATATTTT
CAAMGGFSGNTIYF
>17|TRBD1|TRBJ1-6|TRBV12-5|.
TGTGCTAGTGGTTTGGTACTGGGGGACAGGGAAAGTTCACCCCTCCACTTT
CASGLVLGDRESSPLHF
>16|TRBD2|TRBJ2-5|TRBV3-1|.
TGTGCCAGCAGCCAAGACCTAGCGGGGATACAAGAGACCCAGTACTTC
CASSQDLAGIQETQYF
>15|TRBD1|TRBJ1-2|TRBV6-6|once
TGTGCCAGCAGTTACCGGACAGGGGACTTCTATGGCTACACCTTC
CASSYRTGDFYGYTF
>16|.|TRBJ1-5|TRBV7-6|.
TGTGCCAGCAGCTTAGAACACGGAGGGAGCAATCAGCCCCAGCATTTT
CASSLEHGGSNQPQHF
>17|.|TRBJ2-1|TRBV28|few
TGTGCCAGCAGTTTTGGGAAGGGGGTGGAGGGCTACAATGAGCAGTTCTTC
CASSFGKGVEGYNEQFF
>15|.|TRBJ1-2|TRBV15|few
TGTGCCACCAGGGCTCAGCAGAATACTAACTATGGCTACACCTTC
CATRAQQNTNYGYTF
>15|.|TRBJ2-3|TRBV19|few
TGTGCCAGTAGCACATCGGAGGGTTGGGCGGATACGCAGTATTTT
CASSTSEGWADTQYF
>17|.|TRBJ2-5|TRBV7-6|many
TGTGCCAGCAGCTTAAAGATGGACAGCCTAGTACCGGAGACCCAGTACTTC
CASSLKMDSLVPETQYF
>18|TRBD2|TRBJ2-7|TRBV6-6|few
TGTGCCAGCAGTCCCACTGGACTAGCGGGGGTTAGCTCCTACGAGCAGTACTTC
CASSPTGLAGVSSYEQYF
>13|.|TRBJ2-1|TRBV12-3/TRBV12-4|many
TGTGCCAGCAGCTTCGGCTCCTACAATGAGCAGTTCTTC
CASSFGSYNEQFF
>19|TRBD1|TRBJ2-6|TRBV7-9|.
TGTGCCAGCAGCCCCCCTAGGACAGGGGGCTCCTCTGGGGCCAACGTCCTGACTTTC
CASSPPRTGGSSGANVLTF
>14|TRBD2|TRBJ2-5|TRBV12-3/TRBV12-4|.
TGTGCCAGCACCTTAGTGGGGAGGGGAGAGACCCAGTACTTC
CASTLVGRGETQYF
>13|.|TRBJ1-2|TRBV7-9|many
TGTGCCAGCAGCCTTGTGGTAATCTATGGCTACACCTTC
CASSLVVIYGYTF
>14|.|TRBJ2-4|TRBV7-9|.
TGTGCCAGTAAGAGCCGCCTAGCCAAAAACATTCAGTACTTC
CASKSRLAKNIQYF
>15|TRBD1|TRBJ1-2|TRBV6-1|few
TGTGCCAGCAGTGGGGACAGCGAACTAACTAGGGGCTACACCTTC
CASSGDSELTRGYTF
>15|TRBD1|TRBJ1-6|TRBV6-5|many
TGTGCCAGCAGTTACTCGACAACAGGGGGAGGACCCCTCCACTTT
CASSYSTTGGGPLHF
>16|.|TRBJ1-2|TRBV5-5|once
TGTGCCAGCAGCTTGGACCTAAAGGGGCTCTACTATGGCTACACCTTC
CASSLDLKGLYYGYTF
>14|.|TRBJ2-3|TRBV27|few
TGTGCCAGTTCTAGGCGTACCGGCACAGATACGCAGTATTTT
CASSRRTGTDTQYF
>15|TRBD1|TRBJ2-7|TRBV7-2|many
TGTGCCAGCAGCTTAAAAGGGACAGGGTCGTACGAGCAGTACTTC
CASSLKGTGSYEQYF
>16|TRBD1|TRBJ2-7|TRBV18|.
TGTGCCAGCTCACCATCGCCGGGACAGGGTTCAGGCGAGCAGTACTTC
CASSPSPGQGSGEQYF
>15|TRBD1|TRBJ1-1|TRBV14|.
TGTGCCAGCAGCCACCCACAGGGGGCGAACACTGAAGCTTTCTTT
CASSHPQGANTEAFF
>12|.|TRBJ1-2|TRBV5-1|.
TGCGCCAGCAGCGCGAACTTAAATGGCGTAGCCTTC
CASSANLNGVAF
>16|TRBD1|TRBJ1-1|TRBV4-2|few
TGTGCCAGCAGCCAAGTCCAGACAGGCAGGGGGACTGAAGCTTTCTTT
CASSQVQTGRGTEAFF
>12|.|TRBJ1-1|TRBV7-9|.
TGTGCCAGCACCCCTGATTGGACTGAAGCTTTCTTT
CASTPDWTEAFF
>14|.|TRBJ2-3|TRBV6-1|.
TGTGCCAGCAGTGAAGAGGGAACCACAGATACGCAGTATTTT
CASSEEGTTDTQYF